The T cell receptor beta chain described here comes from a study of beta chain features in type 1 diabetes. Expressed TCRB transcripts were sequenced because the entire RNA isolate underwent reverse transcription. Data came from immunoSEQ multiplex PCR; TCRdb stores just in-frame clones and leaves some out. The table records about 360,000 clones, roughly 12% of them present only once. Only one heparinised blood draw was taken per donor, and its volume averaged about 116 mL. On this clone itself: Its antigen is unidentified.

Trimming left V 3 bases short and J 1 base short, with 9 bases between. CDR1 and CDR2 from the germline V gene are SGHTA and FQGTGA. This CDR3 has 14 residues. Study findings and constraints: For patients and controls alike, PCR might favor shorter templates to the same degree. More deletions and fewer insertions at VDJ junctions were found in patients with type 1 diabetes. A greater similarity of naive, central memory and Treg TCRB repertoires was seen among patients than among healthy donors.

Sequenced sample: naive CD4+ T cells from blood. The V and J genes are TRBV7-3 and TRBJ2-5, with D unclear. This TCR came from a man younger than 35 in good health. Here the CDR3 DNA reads TGTGCCAGCAGCTTGGATAGCCTCCAAGAGACCCAGTACTTC. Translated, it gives CASSLDSLQETQYF.